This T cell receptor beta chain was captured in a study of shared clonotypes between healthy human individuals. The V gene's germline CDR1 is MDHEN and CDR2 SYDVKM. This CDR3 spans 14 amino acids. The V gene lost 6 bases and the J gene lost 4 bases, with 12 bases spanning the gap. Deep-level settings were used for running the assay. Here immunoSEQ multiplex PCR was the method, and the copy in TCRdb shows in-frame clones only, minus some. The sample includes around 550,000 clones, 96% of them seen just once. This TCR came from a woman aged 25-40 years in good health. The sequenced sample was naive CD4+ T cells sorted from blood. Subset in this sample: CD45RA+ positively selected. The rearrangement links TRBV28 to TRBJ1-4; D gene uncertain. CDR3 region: CASRGLAVNEKLFF. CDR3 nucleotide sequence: TGTGCCAGCAGGGGCCTCGCCGTTAATGAAAAACTGTTTTTT.